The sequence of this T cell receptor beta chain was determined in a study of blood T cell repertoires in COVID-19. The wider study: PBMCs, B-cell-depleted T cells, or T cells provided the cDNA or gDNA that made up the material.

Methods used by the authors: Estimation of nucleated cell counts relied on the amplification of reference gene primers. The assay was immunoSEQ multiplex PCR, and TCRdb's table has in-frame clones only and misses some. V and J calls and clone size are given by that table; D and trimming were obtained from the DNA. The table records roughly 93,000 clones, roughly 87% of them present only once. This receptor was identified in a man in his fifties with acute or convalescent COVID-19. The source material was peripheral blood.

The CDR3 DNA follows: TGCGCCAGCAGCTTGCCCGGGGGGGCCCGGGAGACCCAGTACTTC. Amino acid sequence: CASSLPGGARETQYF. V and J are TRBV5-1 and TRBJ2-5; TRBD2 aligns across 8 bases. The CDR3 runs to 15 residues. The ends lost 1 base at V and 5 bases at J; junction bases unmatched: 7. Germline V CDR1 and CDR2: SGHRS, YFSETQ.